A selection of T cell receptor beta chains follows, all from one sample in a study of blood T cells in healthy people across ages. TCRdb itself ran the 5' RACE reads through MiXCR, one entry per CDR3 protein. The sample yields around 620,000 distinct CDR3 sequences, 27% seen once. The sample taken for sequencing was blood. The source of these receptors is an older woman in good health. CDR3s include the opening cysteine and the closing phenylalanine or tryptophan. A D gene is named only where the DNA matches it firmly. Rows may omit the clone size; those that give it use once, few, many or a size class.

d_call	v_call	j_call	clone_size	cdr3_aa	cdr3_nt
NA	TRBV6-6	TRBJ1-1	few	CASTRQVSLAAFF	TGTGCCAGCACACGACAGGTTAGCCTTGCAGCTTTCTTT
NA	TRBV7-8	TRBJ2-7	few	CASVGETNYEQYF	TGTGCCAGTGTTGGCGAGACCAACTACGAGCAGTACTTC
NA	TRBV20-1	TRBJ1-1	NA	CSARDPDRTSNTEAFF	TGCAGTGCTAGAGATCCTGACAGGACTTCGAACACTGAAGCTTTCTTT
NA	TRBV3-1	TRBJ1-1	NA	CASSQGKSGAFF	TGTGCCAGCAGCCAAGGGAAATCCGGAGCTTTCTTT
NA	TRBV9	TRBJ1-1	NA	CASGVGGGRTEAFF	TGTGCCAGCGGCGTGGGGGGAGGACGGACTGAAGCTTTCTTT
TRBD2	TRBV12-5	TRBJ2-1	NA	CASGRRLAGDLSNEQFF	TGTGCTAGTGGCCGACGACTAGCGGGGGACCTTAGCAATGAGCAGTTCTTC
NA	TRBV20-1	TRBJ1-2	NA	CSAPLVINYGYTF	TGCAGTGCCCCCCTCGTGATCAACTATGGCTACACCTTC
NA	TRBV11-1	TRBJ2-7	few	CASSLATTGSYEQYF	TGTGCCAGCAGCTTGGCGACTACCGGCTCCTACGAGCAGTACTTC
NA	TRBV15	TRBJ1-2	NA	CATSRDTTNYGYTF	TGTGCCACCAGCAGGGACACTACTAACTATGGCTACACCTTC
NA	TRBV9	TRBJ2-7	NA	CASSVRDFSYEQYF	TGTGCCAGCAGCGTCCGGGACTTCTCCTACGAGCAGTACTTC
NA	TRBV6-5	TRBJ2-1	NA	CASSYSLVLEQFF	TGTGCCAGCAGTTACTCTCTGGTGTTAGAGCAGTTCTTC
NA	TRBV6-2/TRBV6-3	TRBJ1-5	NA	CASSPRPTERNQPQHF	TGTGCCAGCAGCCCACGGCCTACAGAGCGCAATCAGCCCCAGCATTTT
NA	TRBV7-9	TRBJ1-2	few	CASSTQGVRGYTF	TGTGCCAGCAGCACTCAAGGGGTTCGGGGCTACACCTTC
NA	TRBV3-1	TRBJ1-5	few	CASSQGWGAGQPQHF	TGTGCCAGCAGCCAAGGTTGGGGGGCAGGTCAGCCCCAGCATTTT
TRBD1	TRBV12-5	TRBJ1-4	few	CASGTSGTATATNEKLFF	TGTGCTAGTGGTACATCCGGGACAGCGACTGCAACTAATGAAAAACTGTTTTTT
TRBD1	TRBV5-1	TRBJ1-6	NA	CAGSAGQVDSPLHF	TGCGCCGGCAGCGCTGGACAGGTGGATTCACCCCTCCACTTT
TRBD2	TRBV20-1	TRBJ2-5	few	CSARPGGETQYF	TGCAGTGCTAGGCCGGGGGGAGAGACCCAGTACTTC
NA	TRBV7-9	TRBJ2-1	NA	CASSLAGLDYNEQFF	TGTGCCAGCAGCTTAGCAGGGTTGGACTACAATGAGCAGTTCTTC
NA	TRBV3-1	TRBJ1-3	NA	CASSQEGSGNTIYF	TGTGCCAGCAGCCAAGAAGGCTCTGGAAACACCATATATTTT
TRBD2	TRBV2	TRBJ2-3	NA	CASILPGGLGSDTQYF	TGTGCCAGCATCCTCCCGGGGGGACTAGGCTCAGATACGCAGTATTTT
NA	TRBV12-3/TRBV12-4	TRBJ1-2	many	CASSLGSLGLDYGYTF	TGTGCCAGCAGTTTGGGATCCTTGGGGTTGGATTATGGCTACACCTTC
TRBD1	TRBV7-2	TRBJ2-7	few	CASSTRTGIYEQYF	TGTGCCAGCAGCACCCGGACAGGGATCTACGAGCAGTACTTC